The 18 T cell receptor beta chains below all came from one sample that was sequenced in a study of blood T cell repertoires in COVID-19. Here immunoSEQ multiplex PCR was the method, and the copy in TCRdb shows in-frame clones only, minus some. The data show approximately 270,000 clones, around 86% seen once. The specimen sequenced was peripheral blood. The receptor set was obtained from a man between 50 and 59 years old with acute or convalescent COVID-19.

The J gene is TRBJ1-1, the V gene TRBV10-2; tentative D call: TRBD1 (5 bases). CDR1 and CDR2 from the germline V gene are WSHSY and SAAADI. Trimming removed 3 bases at V and 12 bases at J, with 8 bases between. This CDR3 has 10 amino acids. CDR3 sequence reads: CASSDRVTFF. The CDR3, as DNA: TGCGCCAGCAGTGACAGGGTGACTTTCTTT.

The chain combines TRBV19 with TRBJ1-1, with D unresolved. Trimming removed 5 bases at V and 0 bases at J, with 13 bases between. Per germline, CDR1 LNHDA and CDR2 SQIVND (reference sequence). This CDR3 has 15 residues. CDR3 region: CASSAPGKMNTEAFF. The CDR3 DNA is TGTGCCAGTAGTGCCCCGGGAAAGATGAACACTGAAGCTTTCTTT. Supplemented by reference TRBV19 and TRBJ1-1, the full variable domain reads DGGITQSPKYLFRKEGQNVTLSCEQNLNHDAMYWYRQDPGQGLRLIYYSQIVNDFQKGDIAEGYSVSREKKESFPLTVTSAQKNPTAFYLCASSAPGKMNTEAFFGQGTRLTVV.

This clone was found a few times. V is TRBV28 and J is TRBJ2-7, with 8 bases fitting TRBD2. The CDR3 length is 15 residues. Trimming at V came to 5 bases and at J to 4 bases, leaving 10 bases not matched to a gene. Looked up from germline, CDR1 is MDHEN and CDR2 is SYDVKM. For the CDR3, the DNA is TGTGCCAGCAGTCCTCCGGGGGGGCTCTTGTACGAGCAGTACTTC. Translation gives CASSPPGGLLYEQYF.

The chain recombines TRBV7-2 with TRBJ2-5; TRBD2 matches 14 bases. After removal of 5 bases from V and 7 bases from J, the junction contained 12 bases not matched to a gene. The CDR3 has 17 amino acids. In germline, CDR1 is SGHTA, CDR2 FQGNSA. In DNA, the CDR3 is TGTGCCAGCAGCCAGACTAGCGGGGGGGCCTATCGGGGGACCCAGTACTTC. Encoded protein: CASSQTSGGAYRGTQYF.

The chain employs TRBV12-3 or TRBV12-4 and TRBJ1-4, with a weak D call TRBD1 (5 bases). The CDR3 has 13 residues. The V end lost 5 bases, the J end lost 8 bases, and 12 bases lay between the germline ends. In DNA form, the CDR3 reads TGTGCCAGCAGTCCCCCACGGGGGGAAAAACTGTTTTTT. Protein: CASSPPRGEKLFF.

The chain carries TRBV4-1 and TRBJ2-1; tentatively, D is TRBD2 (5 bases). The CDR3 loop spans 17 amino acids. Per the germline V gene, CDR1 is MGHRA and CDR2 is YSYEKL. V lost 4 bases, J lost 0 bases, and 16 bases lay in between. The CDR3 sequence is CASSRSPGLSSYNEQFF. The CDR3 DNA follows: TGCGCCAGCAGCCGCTCACCCGGACTTAGCTCCTACAATGAGCAGTTCTTC.

The chain is built from TRBV7-2 and TRBJ1-1, with D hard to call. The CDR3 consists of 13 residues. In germline, CDR1 is SGHTA, CDR2 FQGNSA. V lost 2 bases to trimming and J lost 9 bases, with 13 bases between them. CDR3 nucleotide sequence: TGTGCCAGCAGCTTAATCTTAGATCCAAAAGCTTTCTTT. It specifies CASSLILDPKAFF.

As regards this clone: This same CDR3 is encoded by further DNA sequences in the sample. This chain uses TRBV5-1 with TRBJ2-7, with a tentative D call TRBD1 (6 bases). There are 15 residues in the CDR3. Trimming cost V 0 bases and J 1 base, with 11 bases left between them. Germline loops: CDR1 SGHRS, CDR2 YFSETQ. CDR3 region: CASSLGQGLSYEQYF. The CDR3 DNA reads as TGCGCCAGCAGCTTGGGGCAGGGGCTTTCCTACGAGCAGTACTTC.

This clone has just one count. The chain employs TRBV6-5 and TRBJ2-7; D is unresolved. The CDR3 is 12 amino acids. The germline V gene encodes CDR1 MNHEY and CDR2 SVGAGI. Trimming cost V 7 bases and J 2 bases, with 9 bases left between them. In nucleotides, the CDR3 is TGTGCCAGCATTCAGAACACCTACGAGCAGTACTTC. Translation: CASIQNTYEQYF.

CDR3 sequence reads: CASSQAGGLTNQPQHF. The CDR3, as DNA: TGCGCCAGCAGCCAAGCGGGGGGACTGACCAATCAGCCCCAGCATTTT. J is TRBJ1-5 and V is TRBV4-1; D is possibly TRBD1 (5 bases). CDR1 is MGHRA, CDR2 YSYEKL, per germline. The CDR3 length is 16 residues. V was trimmed by 1 base and J by 3 bases, leaving 13 bases between them.

This clone was seen once. This rearrangement joins TRBV11-3 to TRBJ2-2; 7 bases are shared with TRBD1. The CDR3 has 14 residues. In germline, CDR1 is SGHNT, CDR2 YENEEA. V gave up 5 bases and J gave up 6 bases; unmatched junction bases: 6. The CDR3 sequence is CASSTGQVAGELFF. The CDR3 coding sequence is TGTGCCAGCAGCACCGGACAGGTGGCCGGGGAGCTGTTTTTT.

This chain joins TRBV7-8 and TRBJ2-7, with 8 bases matching TRBD1. Trimming at V came to 3 bases and at J to 3 bases, leaving 13 bases not matched to a gene. The CDR3 is made up of 17 amino acids. The germline gives CDR1 SGHVS, CDR2 FQNEAQ. The CDR3 is CASSFLSGTGDLYEQYF. CDR3 DNA: TGTGCCAGCAGCTTCCTCTCCGGGACAGGTGACCTCTACGAGCAGTACTTC.

The V and J genes are TRBV29-1 and TRBJ2-2; 13 nucleotides line up with TRBD2. The CDR3 spans 14 residues. V shed 7 bases, J shed 11 bases, and the junction held 10 bases outside the gene matches. Germline values: CDR1 SQVTM, CDR2 ANQGSEA. CDR3 nucleotides: TGCAGCGCCCTACTAGCGGGGGGGCAAATTGAGCTGTTTTTT. It translates to CSALLAGGQIELFF.

The chain is built from TRBV10-3 and TRBJ2-1, with 7 bases lining up with TRBD1. After removal of 3 bases from V and 0 bases from J, the junction contained 8 bases not matched to a gene. CDR1 and CDR2 (germline): ENHRY, SYGVKD. This CDR3 has 17 amino acids. The CDR3 DNA sequence: TGTGCCATCAGTGACCCGGGGACAGAGCGCTCCTACAATGAGCAGTTCTTC. It translates to CAISDPGTERSYNEQFF.

The rearrangement uses TRBV11-3 and TRBJ2-1, with 11 bases lining up with TRBD2. Trimming removed 5 bases from V and 4 bases from J; junction bases left unmatched: 1. CDR1 is SGHNT, CDR2 YENEEA, per germline. The CDR3 runs to 14 residues. The CDR3 DNA reads as TGTGCCAGCAGCGCTAGCGGGGGGTACAATGAGCAGTTCTTC. Translated, it gives CASSASGGYNEQFF.

The chain combines TRBV19 with TRBJ2-7; 8 positions match TRBD1. Germline values: CDR1 LNHDA, CDR2 SQIVND (reference sequence). CDR3 size: 13 residues. Trimming removed 4 bases from V and 6 bases from J; junction bases left unmatched: 5. The chain's CDR3 is CASSTGQGSEQYF. The DNA for the CDR3 is TGTGCCAGTAGTACCGGACAGGGTAGCGAGCAGTACTTC.

The V gene is TRBV9, the J gene TRBJ1-1; D may be TRBD1 (5 bases). Per germline, CDR1 SGDLS and CDR2 YYNGEE. CDR3 length: 15 amino acids. V was shortened by 3 bases and J by 0 bases, with 12 bases between the two germline ends. In DNA form, the CDR3 reads TGTGCCAGCAGCGGTGGGGCAGGGCTGAACACTGAAGCTTTCTTT. Amino acid sequence: CASSGGAGLNTEAFF.

This chain joins TRBV5-1 and TRBJ1-2; 7 bases line up with TRBD1. The CDR3 is made up of 15 amino acids. V was pared by 2 bases and J by 7 bases, with 11 bases of the junction left unmatched. From germline, CDR1 is SGHRS and CDR2 YFSETQ. The chain's CDR3 is CASSFEGAQMGGYTF. The DNA for the CDR3 is TGCGCCAGCAGCTTTGAGGGGGCGCAAATGGGTGGCTACACCTTC.